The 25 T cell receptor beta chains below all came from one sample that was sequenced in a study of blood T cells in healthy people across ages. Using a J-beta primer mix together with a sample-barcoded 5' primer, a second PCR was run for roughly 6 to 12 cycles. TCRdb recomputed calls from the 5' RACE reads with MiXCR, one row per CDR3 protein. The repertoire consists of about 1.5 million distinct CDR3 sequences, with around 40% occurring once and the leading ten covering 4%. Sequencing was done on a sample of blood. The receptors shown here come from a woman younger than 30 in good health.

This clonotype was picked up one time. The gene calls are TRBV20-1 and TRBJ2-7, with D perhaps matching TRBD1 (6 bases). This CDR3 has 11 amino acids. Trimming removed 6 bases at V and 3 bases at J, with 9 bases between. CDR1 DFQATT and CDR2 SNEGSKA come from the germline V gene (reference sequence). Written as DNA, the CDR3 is TGCAGTGCACACAGGGACTACGAGCAGTACTTC. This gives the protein CSAHRDYEQYF.

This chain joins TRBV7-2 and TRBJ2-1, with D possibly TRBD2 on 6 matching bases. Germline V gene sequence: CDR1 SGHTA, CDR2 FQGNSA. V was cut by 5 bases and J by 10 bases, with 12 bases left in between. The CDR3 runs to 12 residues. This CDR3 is CASSPTSREQFF. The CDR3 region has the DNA TGTGCCAGCAGCCCGACTAGTCGGGAGCAGTTCTTC.

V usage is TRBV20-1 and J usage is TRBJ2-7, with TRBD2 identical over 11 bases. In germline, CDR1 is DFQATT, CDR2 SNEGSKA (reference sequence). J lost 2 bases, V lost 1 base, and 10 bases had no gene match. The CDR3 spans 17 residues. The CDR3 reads CSARAWVGTSGAYEQYF. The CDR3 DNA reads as TGCAGTGCTAGAGCCTGGGTAGGGACTAGCGGAGCCTACGAGCAGTACTTC.

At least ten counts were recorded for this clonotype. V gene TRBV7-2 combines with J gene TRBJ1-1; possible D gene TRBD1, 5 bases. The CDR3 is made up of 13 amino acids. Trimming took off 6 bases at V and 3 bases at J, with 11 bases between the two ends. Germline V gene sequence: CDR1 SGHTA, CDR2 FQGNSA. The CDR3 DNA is TGTGCCAGCAGTCGGGACCGATACACTGAAGCTTTCTTT. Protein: CASSRDRYTEAFF.

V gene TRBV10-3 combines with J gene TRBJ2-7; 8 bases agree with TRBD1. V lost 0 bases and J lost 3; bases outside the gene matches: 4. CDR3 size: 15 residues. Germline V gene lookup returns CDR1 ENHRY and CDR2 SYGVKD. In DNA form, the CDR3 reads TGTGCCATCAGTGAGTCAACAGGGGGTGGCTACGAGCAGTACTTC. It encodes CAISESTGGGYEQYF.

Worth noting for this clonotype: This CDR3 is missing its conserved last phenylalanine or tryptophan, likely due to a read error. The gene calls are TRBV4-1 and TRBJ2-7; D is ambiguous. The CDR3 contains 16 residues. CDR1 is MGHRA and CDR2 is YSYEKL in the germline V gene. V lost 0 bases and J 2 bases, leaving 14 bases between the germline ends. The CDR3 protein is CASSQDNRVSAYEQYY. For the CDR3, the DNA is TGCGCCAGCAGCCAAGATAATCGGGTATCTGCCTACGAGCAGTACTAC.

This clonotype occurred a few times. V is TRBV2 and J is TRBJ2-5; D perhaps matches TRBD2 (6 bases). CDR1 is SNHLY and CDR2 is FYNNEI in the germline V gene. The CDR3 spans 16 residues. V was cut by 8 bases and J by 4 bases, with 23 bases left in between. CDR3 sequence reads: CASFEEGLAGRETQYF. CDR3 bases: TGTGCCAGCTTCGAGGAGGGTCTGGCAGGGAGAGAGACCCAGTACTTC.

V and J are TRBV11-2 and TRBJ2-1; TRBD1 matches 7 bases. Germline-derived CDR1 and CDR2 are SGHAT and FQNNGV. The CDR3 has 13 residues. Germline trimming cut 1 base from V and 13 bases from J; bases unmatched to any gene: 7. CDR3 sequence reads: CASSLALQGRQFF. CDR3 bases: TGTGCCAGCAGCTTAGCTTTACAGGGGCGACAGTTCTTC. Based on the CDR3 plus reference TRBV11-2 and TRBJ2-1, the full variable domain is EAGVAQSPRYKIIEKRQSVAFWCNPISGHATLYWYQQILGQGPKLLIQFQNNGVVDDSQLPKDRFSAERLKGVDSTLKIQPAKLEDSAVYLCASSLALQGRQFFGPGTRLTVL.

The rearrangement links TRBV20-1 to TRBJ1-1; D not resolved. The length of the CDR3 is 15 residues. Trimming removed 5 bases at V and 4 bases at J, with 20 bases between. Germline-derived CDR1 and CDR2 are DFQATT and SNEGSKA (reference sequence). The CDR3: CSAFPLEGRSTEAFF. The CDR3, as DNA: TGCAGTGCTTTTCCCCTTGAAGGGCGGAGCACTGAAGCTTTCTTT.

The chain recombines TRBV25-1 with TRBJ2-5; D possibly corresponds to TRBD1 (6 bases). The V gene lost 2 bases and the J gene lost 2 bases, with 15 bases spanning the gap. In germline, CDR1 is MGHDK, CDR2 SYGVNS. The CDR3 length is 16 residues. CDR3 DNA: TGTGCCAGCAGTGAAACCCTACAGGGTCAACAAGAGACCCAGTACTTC. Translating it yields CASSETLQGQQETQYF.

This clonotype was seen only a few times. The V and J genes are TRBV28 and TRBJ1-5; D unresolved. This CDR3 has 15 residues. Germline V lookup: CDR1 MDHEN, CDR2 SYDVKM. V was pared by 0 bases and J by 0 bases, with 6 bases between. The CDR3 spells CASSLWGNSNQPQHF. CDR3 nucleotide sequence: TGTGCCAGCAGTTTATGGGGGAATAGCAATCAGCCCCAGCATTTT.

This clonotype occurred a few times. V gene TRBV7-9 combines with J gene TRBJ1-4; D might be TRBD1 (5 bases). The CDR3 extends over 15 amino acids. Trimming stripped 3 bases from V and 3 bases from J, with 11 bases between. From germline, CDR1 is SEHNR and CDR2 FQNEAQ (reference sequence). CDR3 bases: TGTGCCAGCAGCTTTGACGGGGCACCTAATGAAAAACTGTTTTTT. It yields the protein CASSFDGAPNEKLFF.

The CDR3 reads CASSNTGTGVYNEQFF. CDR3 coding DNA: TGTGCCAGCAGTAATACCGGGACAGGGGTCTACAATGAGCAGTTCTTC. The chain has TRBV9 and TRBJ2-1; 10 nucleotides match TRBD1. Germline CDR1 and CDR2: SGDLS and YYNGEE. V gave up 5 bases and J gave up 3 bases; unmatched junction bases: 8. The CDR3 extends over 16 amino acids.

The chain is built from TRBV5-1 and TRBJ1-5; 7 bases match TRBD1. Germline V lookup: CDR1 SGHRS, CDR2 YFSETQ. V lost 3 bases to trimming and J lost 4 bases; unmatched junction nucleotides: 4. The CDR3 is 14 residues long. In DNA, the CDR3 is TGCGCCAGCAGCTCCGGGACAGAGAATCAGCCCCAGCATTTT. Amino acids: CASSSGTENQPQHF. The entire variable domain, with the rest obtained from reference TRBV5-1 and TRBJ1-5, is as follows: KAGVTQTPRYLIKTRGQQVTLSCSPISGHRSVSWYQQTPGQGLQFLFEYFSETQRNKGNFPGRFSGRQFSNSRSEMNVSTLELGDSALYLCASSSGTENQPQHFGDGTRLSIL.

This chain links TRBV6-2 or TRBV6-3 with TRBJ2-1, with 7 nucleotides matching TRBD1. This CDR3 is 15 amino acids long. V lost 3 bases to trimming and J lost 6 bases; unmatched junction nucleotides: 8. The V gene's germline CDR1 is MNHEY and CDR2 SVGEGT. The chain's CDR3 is CASSYYLQGSNEQFF. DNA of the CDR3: TGTGCCAGCAGTTATTACTTACAGGGGTCCAATGAGCAGTTCTTC.

The CDR3 here is CASSKTQGRSGANVLTF. In DNA form, the CDR3 reads TGTGCCAGCAGCAAGACGCAGGGTCGCTCTGGGGCCAACGTCCTGACTTTC. The chain couples TRBV21-1 to TRBJ2-6; TRBD1 reflects the table's D call only, with no check against the DNA. TRBV21-1 is given as a pseudogene. This CDR3 is built from 17 residues.

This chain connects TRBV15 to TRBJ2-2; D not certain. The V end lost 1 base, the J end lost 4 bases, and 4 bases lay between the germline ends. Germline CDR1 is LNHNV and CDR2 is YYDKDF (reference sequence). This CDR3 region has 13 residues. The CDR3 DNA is TGTGCCACCAGCAGAGCCCCCACCGGGGAGCTGTTTTTT. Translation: CATSRAPTGELFF.

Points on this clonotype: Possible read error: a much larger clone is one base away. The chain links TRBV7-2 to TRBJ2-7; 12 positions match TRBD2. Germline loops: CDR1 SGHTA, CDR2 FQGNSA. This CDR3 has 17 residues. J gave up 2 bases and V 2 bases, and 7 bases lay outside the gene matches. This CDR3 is CTSSLLLAGGLPYEQYF. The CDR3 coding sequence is TGTACCAGCAGCTTACTACTAGCGGGGGGTCTCCCCTACGAGCAGTACTTC.

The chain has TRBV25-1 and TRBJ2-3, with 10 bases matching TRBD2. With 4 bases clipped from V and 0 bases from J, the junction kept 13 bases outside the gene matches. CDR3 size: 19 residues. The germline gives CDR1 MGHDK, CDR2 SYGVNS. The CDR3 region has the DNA TGTGCCAGCAGTGGAAGACCCGGACTAGCGGTCCCTAGCACAGATACGCAGTATTTT. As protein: CASSGRPGLAVPSTDTQYF. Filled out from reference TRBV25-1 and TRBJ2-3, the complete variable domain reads EADIYQTPRYLVIGTGKKITLECSQTMGHDKMYWYQQDPGMELHLIHYSYGVNSTEKGDLSSESTVSRIRTEHFPLTLESARPSHTSQYLCASSGRPGLAVPSTDTQYFGPGTRLTVL.

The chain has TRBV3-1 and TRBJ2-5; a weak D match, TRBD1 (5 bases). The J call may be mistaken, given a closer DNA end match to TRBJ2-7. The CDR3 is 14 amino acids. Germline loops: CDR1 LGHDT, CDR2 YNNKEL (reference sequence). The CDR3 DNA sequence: TGTGCCAGCAGCCTTAGGACAACCCACTACGAGCAGTACTTC. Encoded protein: CASSLRTTHYEQYF.

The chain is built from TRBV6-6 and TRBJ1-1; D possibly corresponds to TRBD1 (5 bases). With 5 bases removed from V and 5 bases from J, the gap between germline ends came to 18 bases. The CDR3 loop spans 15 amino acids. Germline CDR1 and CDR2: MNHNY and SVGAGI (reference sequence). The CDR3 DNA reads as TGTGCCAGCAGTGACACTTCGGGGGTAGATACTGAAGCTTTCTTT. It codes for CASSDTSGVDTEAFF.

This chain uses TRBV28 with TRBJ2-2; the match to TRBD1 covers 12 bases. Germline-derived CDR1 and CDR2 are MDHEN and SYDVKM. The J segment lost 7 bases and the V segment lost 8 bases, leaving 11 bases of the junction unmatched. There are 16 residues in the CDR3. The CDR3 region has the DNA TGTGCCAGCGTACAGTCTGGGACAGGGGGCAACGGGGAGCTGTTTTTT. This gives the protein CASVQSGTGGNGELFF.

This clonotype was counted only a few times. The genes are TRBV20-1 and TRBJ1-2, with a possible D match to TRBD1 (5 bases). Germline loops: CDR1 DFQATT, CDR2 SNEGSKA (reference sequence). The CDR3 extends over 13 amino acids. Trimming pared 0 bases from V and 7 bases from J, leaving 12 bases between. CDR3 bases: TGCAGTGCTAGAGATGCAGGGCGGGGTGGCTACACCTTC. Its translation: CSARDAGRGGYTF.

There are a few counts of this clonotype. The chain's CDR3 is CASSHTLNTEAFF. DNA of the CDR3: TGCGCCAGCAGCCACACCCTGAACACTGAAGCTTTCTTT. This chain joins TRBV4-3 and TRBJ1-1; D is unresolved. Deletions cut 3 bases from V and 0 bases from J, with 5 bases between. CDR3 length equals 13 residues. The germline gives CDR1 LGHNA, CDR2 YSLEER.

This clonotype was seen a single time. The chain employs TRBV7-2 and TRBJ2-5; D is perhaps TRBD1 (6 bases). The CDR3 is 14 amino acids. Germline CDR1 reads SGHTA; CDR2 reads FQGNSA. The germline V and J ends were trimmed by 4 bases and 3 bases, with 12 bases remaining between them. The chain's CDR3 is CASSSDRWEETQYF. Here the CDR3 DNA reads TGTGCCAGCAGCTCTGACAGGTGGGAAGAGACCCAGTACTTC.